These 26 T cell receptor beta chains were all obtained from the same sample, sequenced in a study of T cell responses to AZD1222 COVID-19 vaccine. Repertoires were generated with immunoSEQ multiplex PCR, while TCRdb's copy carries only in-frame clones and drops some. The sample records over 90,000 clones, 88% being singletons. The source was peripheral blood, collected 28 days after the second AZD1222 dose. The receptor set was obtained from an adult who received the AZD1222 COVID-19 vaccine.

This clone was picked up a small number of times. The junction and the germline gene differ at one end; a read error may be behind it. The V call is TRBV7-7, the J call TRBJ2-7, with 9 nucleotides matching TRBD1. CDR1 and CDR2 (germline): SSHAT, FNYEAQ (reference sequence). The CDR3 has 15 residues. The CDR3 nucleotides are TGTGCTAGCAGCTTAGACGTGGGACAGGGTAACGAGCAGTACTTC. It codes for CASSLDVGQGNEQYF.

This clone was recorded once. This chain joins TRBV28 and TRBJ1-4, with D unclear. This CDR3 contains 15 residues. The germline CDR1 and CDR2 sequences are MDHEN and SYDVKM. With 6 bases removed from V and 3 bases from J, the gap between germline ends came to 14 bases. This chain's CDR3 is CASSQLAVSNEKLFF. Written as DNA, the CDR3 is TGTGCCAGCAGCCAACTCGCAGTCTCTAATGAAAAACTGTTTTTT. The variable domain in full, with the rest retrieved from reference TRBV28 and TRBJ1-4, is DVKVTQSSRYLVKRTGEKVFLECVQDMDHENMFWYRQDPGLGLRLIYFSYDVKMKEKGDIPEGYSVSREKKERFSLILESASTNQTSMYLCASSQLAVSNEKLFFGSGTQLSVL.

The chain has TRBV4-1 and TRBJ1-3, with D possibly TRBD1 on 5 matching bases. Germline lookup yields CDR1 MGHRA and CDR2 YSYEKL. This CDR3 region has 16 residues. The V gene lost 0 bases and the J gene lost 0 bases, with 9 bases spanning the gap. The CDR3 region has the DNA TGCGCCAGCAGCCAAGATTTCACAGGCTCTGGAAACACCATATATTTT. This codes for CASSQDFTGSGNTIYF.

The rearrangement joins TRBV9 to TRBJ1-2, with D possibly being TRBD1 (6 bases). Germline assignment: CDR1 SGDLS and CDR2 YYNGEE. The V and J ends lost 0 bases and 4 bases respectively, with 13 bases between them. The CDR3 is 15 amino acids. CDR3 sequence reads: CASSVDVGARYGYTF. CDR3 nucleotide sequence: TGTGCCAGCAGCGTAGATGTGGGGGCCCGCTATGGCTACACCTTC.

The rearrangement links TRBV19 to TRBJ2-2; 8 bases align to TRBD1. V was pared by 6 bases and J by 5 bases, with 2 bases of the junction left unmatched. This CDR3 is built from 13 residues. The V gene's germline CDR1 is LNHDA and CDR2 SQIVND (reference sequence). The CDR3 spells CASRDRGTGELFF. Written as DNA, the CDR3 is TGTGCCAGTAGAGACAGGGGTACCGGGGAGCTGTTTTTT.

This chain connects TRBV6-6 to TRBJ2-3; D gene ambiguous. The CDR3 has 16 amino acids. Trimming took 2 bases from V and 4 from J, leaving 16 bases between them. CDR1 is MNHNY, CDR2 SVGAGI, per germline (reference sequence). The CDR3 region has the DNA TGTGCCAGCAGTTACACCAGCTTCGGTGCGGCAGATACGCAGTATTTT. Its protein is CASSYTSFGAADTQYF.

The rearrangement joins TRBV19 to TRBJ1-5; D not certain. Germline V gene sequence: CDR1 LNHDA, CDR2 SQIVND (reference sequence). Trimming took off 5 bases at V and 2 bases at J, with 16 bases between the two ends. The CDR3 totals 16 residues. The CDR3, as DNA: TGTGCCAGTAGTCCAAATGGAGGGAACGGCAATCAGCCCCAGCATTTT. It encodes CASSPNGGNGNQPQHF.

The rearrangement uses TRBV11-3 and TRBJ2-5; 7 positions match TRBD2. This CDR3 is built from 17 residues. Looked up from germline, CDR1 is SGHNT and CDR2 is YENEEA. V lost 5 bases to trimming and J lost 2 bases; unmatched junction nucleotides: 14. The CDR3 loop is CASSPGRGGGVQETQYF. DNA for the CDR3: TGTGCCAGCAGCCCTGGGAGGGGCGGAGGGGTACAAGAGACCCAGTACTTC.

The chain carries TRBV6-5 and TRBJ1-2; weak D call: TRBD1 (6 bases). This CDR3 comprises 14 residues. V was pared by 1 base and J by 7 bases, with 13 bases between. Germline V CDR1 and CDR2: MNHEY, SVGAGI. The CDR3 here is CASSYWGAGGGYTF. In nucleotides, the CDR3 is TGTGCCAGCAGTTACTGGGGGGCTGGTGGTGGCTACACCTTC.

The V and J genes are TRBV5-1 and TRBJ2-7; TRBD1 agrees at 10 bases. The germline gives CDR1 SGHRS, CDR2 YFSETQ. The V segment lost 4 bases and the J segment 5 bases; nucleotides outside the gene matches: 9. CDR3 length: 15 amino acids. CDR3 nucleotides: TGCGCCAGCAGCCAAGGGACAGGGGATATTAACGAGCAGTACTTC. Amino acid sequence: CASSQGTGDINEQYF.

This clone was detected a few times. In nucleotides, the CDR3 is TGTGCCAGCAGTGAAGGGGGGGCCAAAAACATTCAGTACTTC. It encodes CASSEGGAKNIQYF. This sequence joins TRBV6-1 and TRBJ2-4, with D perhaps assigned TRBD1 or TRBD2 (5 bases each). The CDR3 is 14 residues long. CDR1 is MNHNS, CDR2 SASEGT, per germline. Trimming left V 1 base short and J 1 base short, with 5 bases between.

The CDR3 reads CASSLKGTEWGEQYF. The CDR3 bases are TGTGCCAGCAGCTTAAAAGGGACAGAATGGGGCGAGCAGTACTTC. V gene TRBV7-3 combines with J gene TRBJ2-7, with 7 bases fitting TRBD1. Germline loops: CDR1 SGHTA, CDR2 FQGTGA. The CDR3 is 15 residues long. Unmatched junction bases numbered 9, after V lost 1 base and J lost 6 bases. Using reference TRBV7-3 and TRBJ2-7 for the parts outside the CDR3, the full variable domain is GAGVSQTPSNKVTEKGKYVELRCDPISGHTALYWYRQSLGQGPEFLIYFQGTGAADDSGLPNDRFFAVRPEGSVSTLKIQRTERGDSAVYLCASSLKGTEWGEQYFGPGTRLTVT.

This clone appeared once. The V call is TRBV29-1, the J call TRBJ2-5; 7 bases agree with TRBD1. Germline values: CDR1 SQVTM, CDR2 ANQGSEA. Trimming took 0 bases from V and 5 from J; bases not matched to a gene: 6. The CDR3 is made up of 14 amino acids. The CDR3 DNA reads as TGCAGCGTTGAAGATCTTAGGGGGCATGAGACCCAGTACTTC. This codes for CSVEDLRGHETQYF.

This chain links TRBV7-2 with TRBJ2-7, with 7 bases aligning to TRBD1. This CDR3 is built from 15 residues. With 4 bases clipped from V and 0 bases from J, the junction kept 6 bases outside the gene matches. Germline CDR1 and CDR2: SGHTA and FQGNSA. CDR3 in DNA: TGTGCCAGCAGCTCAAGGGACAGCCGCTCCTACGAGCAGTACTTC. Residues: CASSSRDSRSYEQYF.

This chain joins TRBV19 and TRBJ1-5; D ambiguous. The CDR3 totals 10 residues. Between the trimmed V and J ends, which lost 8 bases and 14 bases, there was a span of 13 bases. CDR1 is LNHDA and CDR2 is SQIVND in the germline V gene (reference sequence). This chain's CDR3 is CASGVGKKHF. CDR3 nucleotides: TGTGCCAGTGGGGTTGGCAAGAAGCATTTT.

This chain links TRBV4-1 with TRBJ1-1; D gene unclear. Germline CDR1 is MGHRA and CDR2 is YSYEKL. CDR3 length: 16 residues. The V end lost 0 bases, the J end lost 0 bases, and 11 bases lay between the germline ends. CDR3 sequence: CASSQDMSRLNTEAFF. CDR3 coding DNA: TGCGCCAGCAGCCAAGATATGTCCAGGTTGAACACTGAAGCTTTCTTT.

The CDR3 sequence: CASSPTGGNSPLHF. CDR3 sequence (DNA): TGTGCCAGTAGCCCGACAGGGGGTAATTCACCCCTCCACTTT. The gene calls are TRBV19 and TRBJ1-6; 9 bases align to TRBD1. This CDR3 comprises 14 residues. From germline, CDR1 is LNHDA and CDR2 SQIVND (reference sequence). The ends lost 6 bases at V and 6 bases at J; junction bases unmatched: 3.

A single count supports this clone. J is TRBJ2-2 and V is TRBV6-6; 7 bases match TRBD2. The trim removed 6 bases at V and 1 base at J, leaving 5 bases unmatched. Germline CDR1 reads MNHNY; CDR2 reads SVGAGI (reference sequence). This CDR3 is 15 amino acids long. DNA of the CDR3: TGTGCCAGCAGCCCCCGGACTAGGAACACCGGGGAGCTGTTTTTT. It yields the protein CASSPRTRNTGELFF.

A single count supports this clone. The chain carries TRBV4-1 and TRBJ1-6, with TRBD1 as a possible D gene (5 bases). There are 16 residues in the CDR3. CDR1 and CDR2 from the germline V gene are MGHRA and YSYEKL. Trimming pared 5 bases from V and 3 bases from J, leaving 14 bases between. The CDR3, as DNA: TGCGCCAGCAGCGACACACAGGAAAACTATAATTCACCCCTCCACTTT. The encoded protein is CASSDTQENYNSPLHF.

The V and J genes are TRBV6-1 and TRBJ2-1; 11 bases are a match to TRBD2. The J segment lost 7 bases and the V segment lost 1 base, leaving 12 bases of the junction unmatched. There are 18 residues in the CDR3. Per the germline V gene, CDR1 is MNHNS and CDR2 is SASEGT. The CDR3 coding sequence is TGTGCCAGCAGTGAAGTCCCTAGCGGGAGGAATAGGGTGAATGAGCAGTTCTTC. It translates to CASSEVPSGRNRVNEQFF.

The V gene is TRBV19, the J gene TRBJ2-7, with 9 bases matching TRBD1. Germline loops: CDR1 LNHDA, CDR2 SQIVND (reference sequence). This CDR3 region has 13 residues. J lost 3 bases, V lost 8 bases, and 5 bases had no gene match. The CDR3 sequence: CASCPGQGYEQYF. The CDR3 nucleotides read TGTGCCAGTTGCCCGGGACAGGGCTACGAGCAGTACTTC.

The rearrangement uses TRBV11-3 and TRBJ1-1; D not resolved. The germline V gene has CDR1 SGHNT and CDR2 YENEEA. The CDR3 length is 13 residues. Deletions cut 4 bases from V and 4 bases from J, with 10 bases between. The CDR3 here is CASSSIMGTEAFF. As DNA, the CDR3 is TGTGCCAGCAGCTCGATAATGGGCACTGAAGCTTTCTTT.

The gene calls are TRBV30 and TRBJ1-6; no firm D call. The ends were cut back, 5 bases at V and 9 bases at J, with 8 bases in the middle. The CDR3 has 11 residues. Germline V gene data show CDR1 as GTSNPN and CDR2 as SVGIG (reference sequence). The CDR3 region is CAWRKVSPLHF. CDR3 sequence (DNA): TGTGCCTGGCGTAAGGTTTCACCCCTCCACTTT.

Comment on this clone: The junction shows a germline mismatch at one end, possibly a read error. The CDR3 region has the DNA TGTGCCAGCAGTCGAGAGGGGGGAAGCAGGCCCCATAAGGACTTT. Its protein is CASSREGGSRPHKDF. J is TRBJ1-6 and V is TRBV2; the D gene is possibly TRBD1 (6 bases). This CDR3 is built from 15 residues. In germline, CDR1 is SNHLY, CDR2 FYNNEI.

This chain connects TRBV19 to TRBJ2-7, with 10 bases lining up with TRBD2. The CDR3 runs 15 residues. Germline V lookup: CDR1 LNHDA, CDR2 SQIVND (reference sequence). The V gene end was trimmed by 3 bases and the J gene end by 2 bases; junction bases not matched to a gene: 4. Here the CDR3 DNA reads TGTGCCAGTAGTATCGGTACTAGCGGGGCCTACGAGCAGTACTTC. Its translation: CASSIGTSGAYEQYF.

This clone was counted between two and nine times. The V gene is TRBV4-1, the J gene TRBJ2-5; 7 bases align to TRBD2. The CDR3 loop spans 15 amino acids. V gave up 0 bases and J gave up 3 bases; unmatched junction bases: 4. Germline assignment: CDR1 MGHRA and CDR2 YSYEKL. The CDR3 bases are TGCGCCAGCAGCCAAGAGCGGGGGTTCGAAGAGACCCAGTACTTC. Amino acids: CASSQERGFEETQYF.